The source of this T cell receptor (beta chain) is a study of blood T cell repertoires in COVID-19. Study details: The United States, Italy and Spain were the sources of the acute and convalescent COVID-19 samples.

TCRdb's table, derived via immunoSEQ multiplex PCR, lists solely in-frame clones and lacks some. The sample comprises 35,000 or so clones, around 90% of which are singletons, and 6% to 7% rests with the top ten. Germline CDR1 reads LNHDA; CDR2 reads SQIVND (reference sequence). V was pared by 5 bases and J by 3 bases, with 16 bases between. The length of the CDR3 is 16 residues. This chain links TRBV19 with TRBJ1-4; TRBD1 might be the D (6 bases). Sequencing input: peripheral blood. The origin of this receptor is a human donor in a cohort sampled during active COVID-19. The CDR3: CASSSRSGGSNEKLFF. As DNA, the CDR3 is TGTGCCAGTAGTTCGCGGAGCGGGGGCTCTAATGAAAAACTGTTTTTT.